The rows below give T cell receptor beta chains drawn from one sample of a study of CD8+ T cells in alopecia areata. The data were produced by immunoSEQ multiplex PCR, yet TCRdb's version contains in-frame clones alone and is incomplete. The sample consists of roughly 97,000 clones, 41% of them appearing once. Sample: CD4+ T cells sorted from blood. The receptors here all came from a human donor with alopecia areata. Each CDR3 is given with its conserved first and last residue. Fields, in order: V gene, J gene, CDR3 protein.

TRBV7-9	TRBJ1-1	CASSLSTPEAFF
TRBV4-1	TRBJ1-1	CASSQDRGAGNTEAFF
TRBV4-2	TRBJ1-5	CASSQEMEDQPQHF
TRBV29-1	TRBJ1-1	CSAGYRTEAFF
TRBV5-4	TRBJ2-3	CASSWDRVADTQYF
TRBV18	TRBJ2-7	CASSPSAGEQYF
TRBV15	TRBJ2-5	CATSRDRAGETQYF
TRBV9	TRBJ2-3	CASSEGSGRAADTQYF
TRBV30	TRBJ2-3	CAWIHPRGTDTQYF
TRBV7-2	TRBJ1-2	CASSLGTGLNYGYTF
TRBV30	TRBJ2-2	CAGKGGRTGELFF
TRBV5-1	TRBJ1-4	CASSFQTDSEKLFF
TRBV28	TRBJ2-7	CASRTGFYEQYF
TRBV29-1	TRBJ2-5	CSVAGLAQETQYF
TRBV10-3	TRBJ2-3	CAISERQGAVADTQYF
TRBV5-4	TRBJ2-2	CASGDRWSSNTGELFF
TRBV4-1	TRBJ2-5	CASSQHQETQYF
TRBV27	TRBJ1-2	CASSFGQGQGGYTF
TRBV10-3	TRBJ2-7	CAISKTSGGDEQYF
TRBV21-1	TRBJ2-7	CASRDRSSYEQYF
TRBV30	TRBJ1-1	CAWSAGMTVNTEAFF
TRBV18	TRBJ1-1	CASSHGNTEAFF
TRBV27	TRBJ2-2	CASSRGFTGELFF
TRBV19	TRBJ2-7	CASLDRSSYEQYF
TRBV7-2	TRBJ2-2	CASSPRGTNTGELFF
TRBV14	TRBJ2-3	CASSQASTDTQYF
TRBV7-2	TRBJ2-1	CASNNRQGGYNEQFF
TRBV29-1	TRBJ2-7	CSVGAGGAYEQYF
TRBV6-6	TRBJ1-2	CASTPQGAGGYTF
TRBV4-3	TRBJ2-7	CASSQDLQVSSYEQYF